These T cell receptor beta chains were read from a single sample in a study of T cells in Graves' hyperthyroidism and ophthalmopathy. Via MiXCR, TCRdb re-called the multiplex PCR reads, giving one row per CDR3 protein. This sample has 150,000 to 200,000 distinct CDR3 sequences; over 8% occur once, and the top ten carry approximately 20%. Specimen: blood. These receptor sequences come from a woman in her late teens or twenties with Graves' hyperthyroidism that later progressed to Graves' ophthalmopathy. Both conserved end residues are part of each CDR3. D genes are given only for firm matches. Size values are once, few and many counts, or a class for expanded clones, and some rows have none.

d_call j_call clone_size v_call cdr3_nt cdr3_aa
. TRBJ2-7 many TRBV5-6 TGTGCCAGCAGCCTCACAGGCTGGCAGGACTACGAGCAGTACTTC CASSLTGWQDYEQYF
TRBD1 TRBJ2-3 many TRBV5-1 TGCGCCAGCAGCCCGGGACAGGGGGTCCCAGATACGCAGTATTTT CASSPGQGVPDTQYF
TRBD2 TRBJ2-1 many TRBV28 TGTGCCAGCAGTTTATCGGGGGGGAGATCCTACAATGAGCAGTTCTTC CASSLSGGRSYNEQFF
TRBD1 TRBJ2-7 many TRBV7-2 TGTGCCAGCAGCTTCCCGGGACAGGGGGCGGGGGAGCAGTACTTC CASSFPGQGAGEQYF
. TRBJ2-7 many TRBV30 TGTGCCTGGAGTCCTGGGCCAGACCTCTACGAGCAGTACTTC CAWSPGPDLYEQYF
TRBD1 TRBJ1-5 many TRBV24-1 TGTGCCACCAGTGAAAGACAGGGAAATAGCAATCAGCCCCAGCATTTT CATSERQGNSNQPQHF
TRBD1 TRBJ2-7 once TRBV9 TGTGCCAGCAGCGTAGGTAGCCAGGGGGCCCGCGAGCAGTACTTC CASSVGSQGAREQYF
. TRBJ2-7 many TRBV6-2/TRBV6-3 TGTGCCAGCAGCCGTTCCTACGAGCAGTACTTC CASSRSYEQYF
. TRBJ1-2 few TRBV18 TGTGCCAGCTCACCACTGTCAGAAGCCTTCTCCTATGGCTACACCTTC CASSPLSEAFSYGYTF
. TRBJ2-3 . TRBV4-1 TGCGCCAGCAGCCAACCCATGGACCCCACAGATACGCAGTATTTT CASSQPMDPTDTQYF
. TRBJ1-2 few TRBV30 TGTGCCTGGGGGAACTATGGCTACACCTTC CAWGNYGYTF
TRBD1 TRBJ1-3 many TRBV12-3/TRBV12-4 TGTGCCAGCAGGCAGGGGGCTTCTGGAAACACCATATATTTT CASRQGASGNTIYF
. TRBJ1-5 many TRBV27 TGTGCCAGCAGACAGGGAGGTACCGGGACGGATCAGCCCCAGCATTTT CASRQGGTGTDQPQHF
TRBD1 TRBJ2-7 many TRBV20-1 TGCAGTGCTAGAGATGACAGGGGTTACGAGCAGTACTTC CSARDDRGYEQYF
TRBD2 TRBJ2-7 many TRBV5-5 TGTGCCAGCAGCCCCCGGACGGGGGGGGAGCAGTACTTC CASSPRTGGEQYF
TRBD1 TRBJ2-7 many TRBV9 TGTGCCAGCAGCGTAGATGACAGGGCCCCCTACGAGCAGTACTTC CASSVDDRAPYEQYF
TRBD1 TRBJ2-7 many TRBV6-1 TGTGCCAGCAGTCCAGGTTGGACAGGTCGCGACGAGCAGTACTTC CASSPGWTGRDEQYF
TRBD2 TRBJ2-1 many TRBV10-3 TGTGCCATCAGTGAGTCTTTACTAGCGGACAATGAGCAGTTCTTC CAISESLLADNEQFF
. TRBJ2-1 . TRBV27 TGTGCCAGCAGTTTATTGGGCAGGGGAGGTTACGAGCAGTTCTTC CASSLLGRGGYEQFF
. TRBJ2-3 . TRBV19 TGTGCCAGTCGCATAAATTCTTACCGACTAGACACAGATACGCAGTATTTT CASRINSYRLDTDTQYF
. TRBJ1-2 . TRBV24-1 TGTGCCACCAGTGATACGGCAGGTAACTATGGCTACACCTTC CATSDTAGNYGYTF
. TRBJ1-1 many TRBV27 TGTGCCAGCAGTCCAGAACGGTCCCTCATGAACACTGAAGCTTTCTTT CASSPERSLMNTEAFF
. TRBJ1-6 . TRBV5-1 TGCGCCAGCAGCTTGTTTGAGGATTCACCCCTCCACTTT CASSLFEDSPLHF
. TRBJ2-1 . TRBV6-1 TGTGCCAGCAGTGAAGACCGGGACCATGAGCAGTTCTTC CASSEDRDHEQFF
. TRBJ1-1 many TRBV2 TGTGCCAGCAAGATGACTGCTGAAGCTTTCTTT CASKMTAEAFF
TRBD1 TRBJ1-1 few TRBV6-2/TRBV6-3 TGTGCCAGCAGTCGGACAGGGATGAACACTGAAGCTTTCTTT CASSRTGMNTEAFF
TRBD2 TRBJ2-1 many TRBV11-2 TGTGCCAGCAGCCTTAGACTAGCGGGAGGGTCCTACAATGAGCAGTTCTTC CASSLRLAGGSYNEQFF
. TRBJ1-6 . TRBV9 TGTGCCAGCAGGGTGGGGGATTCGAATTCACCCCTCCACTTT CASRVGDSNSPLHF
. TRBJ1-2 . TRBV9 TGTGCCAGCAGCGTAGATACAGGAGGTGGCTACACCTTC CASSVDTGGGYTF
TRBD2 TRBJ2-1 few TRBV3-1 TGTGCCAGCAGCCAAGATTTGGGCGGCGGGAGAGGCTCCTACAATGAGCAGTTCTTC CASSQDLGGGRGSYNEQFF
TRBD2 TRBJ2-1 many TRBV20-1 TGCAGTGCTAGAGTTTCGCTAGCGGGAGGGGATGAGCAGTTCTTC CSARVSLAGGDEQFF
. TRBJ1-5 few TRBV6-5 TGTGCCAGCAGTTATGGTACACCTTCCAGCAATCAGCCCCAGCATTTT CASSYGTPSSNQPQHF
. TRBJ1-1 many TRBV9 TGTGCCAGCAGCGCACGGACACACCCGGGGACTGAAGCTTTCTTT CASSARTHPGTEAFF
. TRBJ2-1 many TRBV29-1 TGCAGCGTTGAAACACCGGGACTTACCAATGAGCAGTTCTTC CSVETPGLTNEQFF
TRBD2 TRBJ2-1 . TRBV7-2 TGTGCCAGCAGCTTAGGGGGACTAGCGGGGGGAACGTACAATGAGCAGTTCTTC CASSLGGLAGGTYNEQFF
. TRBJ1-1 many TRBV3-1 TGTGCCAGCAGCCACGGGAGGAACACTGAAGCTTTCTTT CASSHGRNTEAFF
. TRBJ1-5 few TRBV20-1 TGCAGTGCTAGAGTGGCAGGGGGCAATCAGCCCCAGCATTTT CSARVAGGNQPQHF
TRBD1 TRBJ2-5 . TRBV3-1 TGTGCCAGCAGCCAAACTACAGGGGGCTCGTACTTC CASSQTTGGSYF
. TRBJ1-2 many TRBV20-1 TGCAGTGCTAGGAGTGGGGATGGCTACACCTTC CSARSGDGYTF
. TRBJ1-2 . TRBV12-3/TRBV12-4 TGTACCAACAGTCTGAAGCGGGACGCTCCGAACTATGGCTACACCTTC CTNSLKRDAPNYGYTF
TRBD2 TRBJ2-7 many TRBV4-1 TGCGCCAGCAGCCAAGGTGGAGCGGGAGGTGCCTACGAGCAGTACTTC CASSQGGAGGAYEQYF
TRBD2 TRBJ2-7 . TRBV11-2 TGTGCCAGCAGCCCTCCGGGACTAGCGGGAGTTTACGAGCAGTACTTC CASSPPGLAGVYEQYF
. TRBJ2-1 . TRBV19 TGTGCCAGTAGTATTAGGGCAGGGGATGAGCAGTTCTTC CASSIRAGDEQFF
TRBD1 TRBJ1-1 many TRBV12-3/TRBV12-4 TGTGCCAGCAGACAAAGGGACAGCTGGAACACTGAAGCTTTCTTT CASRQRDSWNTEAFF
. TRBJ1-1 many TRBV29-1 TGCAGCGTTGGGAATTTGGAGAACACTGAAGCTTTCTTT CSVGNLENTEAFF
. TRBJ1-4 many TRBV2 TGTGCCAGCGCTAATAAACTGTTTTTT CASANKLFF
. TRBJ1-5 few TRBV20-1 TGCAGTGCCTTAGGGGCGGTTAATCAGCCCCAGCATTTT CSALGAVNQPQHF
TRBD2 TRBJ2-5 many TRBV2 TGTGCCAGCAGTAAGGGACTAGCGGGGCAAGAGACCCAGTACTTC CASSKGLAGQETQYF
TRBD2 TRBJ2-3 . TRBV24-1 TGTGCCACCAGTGATTTCACTAGCGGGAGACCAGATACGCAGTATTTT CATSDFTSGRPDTQYF
. TRBJ2-1 . TRBV7-8 TGTGCCAGCAGCGGGGGGGGGGGGGCGCACAATGAGCAGTTCTTC CASSGGGGAHNEQFF
. TRBJ2-5 . TRBV14 TGTGCCAGCAGCCGTTCGGACAGACAGCAAGAGACCCAGTACTTC CASSRSDRQQETQYF
TRBD2 TRBJ2-7 many TRBV11-2 TGTGCCGTAACGACTAGCGGGAGGGCGGGAGGCTACGAGCAGTACTTC CAVTTSGRAGGYEQYF
. TRBJ2-7 many TRBV7-2 TGTGCCAGCAGCTTAGAGATATCAGGAGACTCGAACTACGAGCAGTACTTC CASSLEISGDSNYEQYF